One sample yielded the 15 T cell receptor beta chains listed below, sequenced in a study of shared clonotypes between healthy human individuals. CD8 cells regarded as naive lacked CD45RO, were positively chosen for CCR7, and omitted terminally differentiated effector memory CD45RA+ cells. Only in-frame clones appear in the TCRdb table, and some are missing; sequencing was by immunoSEQ multiplex PCR. This sample carries 550,000 to 650,000 clones, roughly 95% of them seen once, and the ten largest clones take approximately 0.1%. Sequencing was performed on naive CD8+ T cells sorted from blood. These receptors all stem from a woman in her twenties or thirties in good health.

This chain connects TRBV28 to TRBJ2-1, with TRBD1 matching over 9 bases. Germline lookup yields CDR1 MDHEN and CDR2 SYDVKM. CDR3 length: 14 residues. V lost 1 base, J lost 7 bases, and 2 bases stayed unmatched. The CDR3 DNA sequence: TGTGCCAGCAGTTTATTCGACAGGGGGAATGAGCAGTTCTTC. Its translation is CASSLFDRGNEQFF.

The chain carries TRBV19 and TRBJ1-1; no clear D gene. The CDR3 covers 17 residues. The ends were cut back, 0 bases at V and 3 bases at J, with 17 bases in the middle. Germline V gives CDR1 LNHDA, CDR2 SQIVND (reference sequence). CDR3 sequence: CASSIDLLEPRDTEAFF. Here the CDR3 DNA reads TGTGCCAGTAGTATAGATCTTTTGGAGCCTCGGGACACTGAAGCTTTCTTT.

The chain couples TRBV4-2 to TRBJ1-6; TRBD1 matches at 8 bases. Germline CDR1 and CDR2: LGHNA and YNFKEQ. The CDR3 totals 15 residues. Trimming at V came to 5 bases and at J to 10 bases, leaving 10 bases not matched to a gene. Written as DNA, the CDR3 is TGTGCCAGCAGCGGGGGGGACAGGCGGACGTCACCCCTCCACTTT. This encodes CASSGGDRRTSPLHF.

The chain uses TRBV6-5 and TRBJ2-1; a weak D match, TRBD1 (6 bases). Germline V gene sequence: CDR1 MNHEY, CDR2 SVGAGI. The CDR3 consists of 13 residues. The V end lost 5 bases, the J end lost 8 bases, and 13 bases lay between the germline ends. The CDR3 region has the DNA TGTGCCAGCAGTCGACTGTACAGGGATGAGCAGTTCTTC. This encodes CASSRLYRDEQFF.

This clone has only one observation. J is TRBJ2-7 and V is TRBV5-6; D call uncertain. Deletions cut 0 bases from V and 6 bases from J, with 16 bases between. CDR1 and CDR2 from the germline V gene are SGHDT and YYEEEE. This CDR3 comprises 15 residues. CDR3 region: CASSLAGGCGSEQYF. In DNA form, the CDR3 reads TGTGCCAGCAGCTTGGCCGGTGGATGTGGAAGCGAGCAGTACTTC.

The gene calls are TRBV4-1 and TRBJ1-3; D perhaps matches TRBD1 (6 bases). Trimming stripped 2 bases from V and 4 bases from J, with 12 bases between. The germline gives CDR1 MGHRA, CDR2 YSYEKL. There are 15 residues in the CDR3. Here the CDR3 DNA reads TGCGCCAGCAGCCAAACCACAGGGCGCGGAAACACCATATATTTT. This gives the protein CASSQTTGRGNTIYF.

The chain is built from TRBV5-1 and TRBJ2-3; 11 nucleotides match TRBD2. Germline loops: CDR1 SGHRS, CDR2 YFSETQ. The CDR3 runs 14 residues. V trimming: 7 bases; J trimming: 4 bases; junction bases outside the gene matches: 5. CDR3 protein: CASSSGRFSDTQYF. The DNA of the CDR3 is TGCGCCAGCTCTAGCGGGAGGTTTTCAGATACGCAGTATTTT.

The chain joins TRBV5-6 to TRBJ2-7; TRBD1 agrees at 7 bases. The CDR3 sequence is 15 residues long. Germline CDR1 SGHDT, CDR2 YYEEEE. V lost 4 bases to trimming and J lost 1 base; unmatched junction nucleotides: 8. CDR3 DNA sequence: TGTGCCAGCAGCCGGTATGGGACAGAATCCTACGAGCAGTACTTC. The encoded protein is CASSRYGTESYEQYF.

The rearrangement links TRBV28 to TRBJ2-5, with 7 nucleotides matching TRBD2. From germline, CDR1 is MDHEN and CDR2 SYDVKM. This CDR3 has 16 amino acids. V shed 5 bases and J 2 bases; nucleotides not matched to a gene: 11. The CDR3 reads CASSQQLVRGQETQYF. In DNA, the CDR3 is TGTGCCAGCAGTCAACAGCTAGTGCGGGGGCAAGAGACCCAGTACTTC.

This clone was found a few times. The chain uses TRBV9 and TRBJ2-2; no definite D call. CDR1 is SGDLS and CDR2 is YYNGEE in the germline V gene. The V end lost 0 bases, the J end lost 5 bases, and 5 bases lay between the germline ends. There are 13 residues in the CDR3. The CDR3 here is CASSVVVTGELFF. CDR3 coding DNA: TGTGCCAGCAGCGTAGTGGTGACCGGGGAGCTGTTTTTT.

The rearrangement links TRBV5-5 to TRBJ1-5; 8 positions match TRBD1. Germline V gives CDR1 SGHKS, CDR2 YYEKEE (reference sequence). CDR3 size: 15 residues. The ends lost 1 base at V and 6 bases at J; junction bases unmatched: 6. The CDR3 loop reads CASSLTIGTGQPQHF. In DNA, the CDR3 is TGTGCCAGCAGCTTGACCATCGGGACAGGTCAGCCCCAGCATTTT.

The gene calls are TRBV9 and TRBJ1-1; tentative D call: TRBD1 (6 bases). Germline CDR1 SGDLS, CDR2 YYNGEE. The CDR3 is 14 residues long. V lost 0 bases and J 11 bases, leaving 17 bases between the germline ends. The DNA of the CDR3 is TGTGCCAGCAGCGTAGGGGGGGCCCCCGCTGGGGCTTTCTTT. It codes for CASSVGGAPAGAFF.

The CDR3 region is CASSLEAAYGYTF. The CDR3 DNA reads TGTGCCAGCAGCTTAGAGGCAGCTTATGGCTACACCTTC. The rearrangement joins TRBV7-9 to TRBJ1-2, with D uncertain. V lost 1 base and J lost 5, with 8 bases in between. Germline-derived CDR1 and CDR2 are SEHNR and FQNEAQ (reference sequence). This CDR3 comprises 13 residues.

V and J are TRBV19 and TRBJ2-1; D is unclear. V was cut by 6 bases and J by 5 bases, with 11 bases left in between. The CDR3 has 13 amino acids. Germline CDR1 reads LNHDA; CDR2 reads SQIVND (reference sequence). DNA for the CDR3: TGTGCCAGTAGCCCGATGGCGGACAATGAGCAGTTCTTC. It codes for CASSPMADNEQFF.

V usage is TRBV6-1 and J usage is TRBJ1-4, with TRBD1 identical over 9 bases. The J segment lost 6 bases and the V segment lost 1 base, leaving 9 bases of the junction unmatched. Per germline, CDR1 MNHNS and CDR2 SASEGT. The CDR3 has 17 residues. The CDR3 nucleotides are TGTGCCAGCAGTGAAGGGGACAGGGTTGGTTTTTATGAAAAACTGTTTTTT. This codes for CASSEGDRVGFYEKLFF.